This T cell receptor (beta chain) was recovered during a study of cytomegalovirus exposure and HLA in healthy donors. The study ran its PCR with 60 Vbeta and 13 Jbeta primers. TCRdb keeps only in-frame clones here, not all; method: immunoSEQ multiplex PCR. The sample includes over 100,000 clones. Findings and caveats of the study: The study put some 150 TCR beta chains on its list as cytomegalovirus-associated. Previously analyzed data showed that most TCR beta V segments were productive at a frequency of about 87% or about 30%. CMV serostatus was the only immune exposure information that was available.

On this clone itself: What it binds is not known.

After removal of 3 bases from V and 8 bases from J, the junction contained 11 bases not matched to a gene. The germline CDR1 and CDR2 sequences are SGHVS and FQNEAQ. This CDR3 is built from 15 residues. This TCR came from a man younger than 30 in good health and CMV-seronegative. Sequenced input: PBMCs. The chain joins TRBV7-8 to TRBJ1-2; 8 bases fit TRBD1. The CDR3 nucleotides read TGTGCCAGCAGCTTTGGACAGGGAGGTGGTGGGGGCTACACCTTC. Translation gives CASSFGQGGGGGYTF. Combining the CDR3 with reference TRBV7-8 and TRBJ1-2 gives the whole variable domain GAGVSQSPRYKVAKRGQDVALRCDPISGHVSLFWYQQALGQGPEFLTYFQNEAQLDKSGLPSDRFFAERPEGSVSTLKIQRTQQEDSAVYLCASSFGQGGGGGYTFGSGTRLTVV.